The clone carrying this T cell receptor (beta chain) was seen a handful of times. Its antigen remains unidentified. The sample comes from a study of beta chain features in type 1 diabetes. Study-level findings and limits: Among all four CD4+ subsets, Type 1 diabetes patients had TCRB CDR3s that were moderately but significantly shorter. Any HLA-type effect on TCRB rearrangement remained unresolved here.

Expressed TCRB transcripts were sequenced after all isolated RNA was converted to cDNA. Profiling relied on immunoSEQ multiplex PCR, and the TCRdb table lists in-frame clones only, not all of them. Of about 280,000 clones listed, 15% were seen once; the top ten hold approximately 0.015%. The germline V gene encodes CDR1 SGHRS and CDR2 YFSETQ. V was clipped by 4 bases and J by 6 bases; unmatched bases: 6. CDR3 length: 13 residues. The source of this sequence is a man between 18 and 29 years old with type 1 diabetes. The sequenced material came from naive CD4+ T cells from blood. This chain links TRBV5-1 with TRBJ1-2, with TRBD1 matching 7 bases. CDR3 loop: CASSTGTEHGYTF. The DNA of the CDR3 is TGCGCCAGCAGCACCGGGACAGAGCATGGCTACACCTTC. Full variable domain (outside the CDR3, taken from reference TRBV5-1 and TRBJ1-2): KAGVTQTPRYLIKTRGQQVTLSCSPISGHRSVSWYQQTPGQGLQFLFEYFSETQRNKGNFPGRFSGRQFSNSRSEMNVSTLELGDSALYLCASSTGTEHGYTFGSGTRLTVV.